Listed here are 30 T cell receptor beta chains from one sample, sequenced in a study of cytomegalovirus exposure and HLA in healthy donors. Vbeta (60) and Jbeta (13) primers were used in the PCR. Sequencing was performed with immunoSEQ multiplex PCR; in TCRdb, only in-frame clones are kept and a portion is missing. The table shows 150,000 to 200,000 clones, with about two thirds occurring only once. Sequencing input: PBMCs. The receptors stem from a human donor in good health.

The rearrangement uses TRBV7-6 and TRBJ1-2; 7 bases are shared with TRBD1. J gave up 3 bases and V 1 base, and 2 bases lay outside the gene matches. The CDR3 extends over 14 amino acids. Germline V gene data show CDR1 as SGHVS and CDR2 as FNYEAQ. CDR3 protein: CASSLGDSYYGYTF. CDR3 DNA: TGTGCCAGCAGCTTAGGGGACAGTTACTATGGCTACACCTTC.

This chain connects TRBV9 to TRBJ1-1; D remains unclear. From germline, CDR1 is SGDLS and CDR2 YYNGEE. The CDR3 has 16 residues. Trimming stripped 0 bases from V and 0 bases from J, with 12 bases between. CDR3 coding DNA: TGTGCCAGCAGCGTAGGAGGGAGTGGGATGAACACTGAAGCTTTCTTT. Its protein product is CASSVGGSGMNTEAFF. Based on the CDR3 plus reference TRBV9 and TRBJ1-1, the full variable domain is DSGVTQTPKHLITATGQRVTLRCSPRSGDLSVYWYQQSLDQGLQFLIQYYNGEERAKGNILERFSAQQFPDLHSELNLSSLELGDSALYFCASSVGGSGMNTEAFFGQGTRLTVV.

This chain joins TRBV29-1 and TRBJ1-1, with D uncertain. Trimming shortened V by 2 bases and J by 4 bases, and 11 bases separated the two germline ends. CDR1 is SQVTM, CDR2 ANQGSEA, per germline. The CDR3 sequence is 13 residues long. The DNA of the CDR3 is TGCAGCGTTGAAAGGTCGGAGGGCACTGAAGCTTTCTTT. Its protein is CSVERSEGTEAFF.

CDR3 loop: CASSPASNTEAFF. Here the CDR3 DNA reads TGTGCCAGCAGCCCCGCGTCAAACACTGAAGCTTTCTTT. This rearrangement joins TRBV5-6 to TRBJ1-1; D call uncertain. Germline V gene sequence: CDR1 SGHDT, CDR2 YYEEEE. The CDR3 spans 13 residues. V was shortened by 4 bases and J by 2 bases, with 9 bases between the two germline ends.

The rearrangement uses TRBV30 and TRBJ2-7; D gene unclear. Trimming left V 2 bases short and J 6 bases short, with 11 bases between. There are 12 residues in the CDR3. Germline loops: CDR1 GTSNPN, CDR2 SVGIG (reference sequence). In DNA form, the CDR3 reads TGTGCCTGGAGTCTATACACGGGCGAGCAGTACTTC. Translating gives CAWSLYTGEQYF.

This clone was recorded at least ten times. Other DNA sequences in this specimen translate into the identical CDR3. The DNA for the CDR3 is TGCGCCAGCAGCTCAGACAGGCCCTACGAGCAGTACTTC. Translation: CASSSDRPYEQYF. The chain has TRBV5-1 and TRBJ2-7; maybe TRBD1 (6 bases). Between the trimmed V and J ends, which lost 3 bases and 2 bases, there was a span of 9 bases. CDR1 is SGHRS and CDR2 is YFSETQ in the germline V gene. This CDR3 contains 13 residues.

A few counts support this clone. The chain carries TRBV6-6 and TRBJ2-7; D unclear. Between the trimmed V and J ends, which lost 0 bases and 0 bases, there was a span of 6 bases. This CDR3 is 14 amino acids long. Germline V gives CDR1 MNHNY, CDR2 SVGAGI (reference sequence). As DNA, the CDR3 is TGTGCCAGCAGTTACTCGACAAACTCCTACGAGCAGTACTTC. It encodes CASSYSTNSYEQYF.

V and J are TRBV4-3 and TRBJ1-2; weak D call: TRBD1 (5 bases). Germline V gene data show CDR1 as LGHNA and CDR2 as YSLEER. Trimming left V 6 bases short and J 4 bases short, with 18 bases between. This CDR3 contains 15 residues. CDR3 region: CASRGSASGSYGYTF. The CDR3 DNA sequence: TGCGCCAGCAGAGGAAGCGCGTCAGGGTCCTATGGCTACACCTTC.

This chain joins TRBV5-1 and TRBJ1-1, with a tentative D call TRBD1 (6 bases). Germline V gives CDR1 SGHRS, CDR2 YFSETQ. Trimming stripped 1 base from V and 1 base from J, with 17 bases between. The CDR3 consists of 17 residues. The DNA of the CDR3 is TGCGCCAGCAGCTTGACGGGGCAGGGGATTGGGAACACTGAAGCTTTCTTT. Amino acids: CASSLTGQGIGNTEAFF.

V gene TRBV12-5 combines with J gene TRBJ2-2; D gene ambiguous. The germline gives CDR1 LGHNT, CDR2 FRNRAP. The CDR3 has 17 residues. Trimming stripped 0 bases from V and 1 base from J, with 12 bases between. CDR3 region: CASGLVREAVNTGELFF. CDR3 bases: TGTGCTAGTGGTTTGGTACGTGAGGCCGTGAACACCGGGGAGCTGTTTTTT.

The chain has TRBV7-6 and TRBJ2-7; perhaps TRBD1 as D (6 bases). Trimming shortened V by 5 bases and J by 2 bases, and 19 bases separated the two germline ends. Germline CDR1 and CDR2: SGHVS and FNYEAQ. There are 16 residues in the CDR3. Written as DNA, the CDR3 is TGTGCCAGCAGCCCAGCAGGGGTAGAAGGGGCCTACGAGCAGTACTTC. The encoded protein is CASSPAGVEGAYEQYF.

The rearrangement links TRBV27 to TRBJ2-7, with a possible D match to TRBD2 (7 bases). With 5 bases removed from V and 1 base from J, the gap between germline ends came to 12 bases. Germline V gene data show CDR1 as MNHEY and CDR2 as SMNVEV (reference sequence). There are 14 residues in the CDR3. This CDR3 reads CASSPKGGSYEQYF. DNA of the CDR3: TGTGCCAGCAGTCCAAAGGGGGGGTCCTACGAGCAGTACTTC.

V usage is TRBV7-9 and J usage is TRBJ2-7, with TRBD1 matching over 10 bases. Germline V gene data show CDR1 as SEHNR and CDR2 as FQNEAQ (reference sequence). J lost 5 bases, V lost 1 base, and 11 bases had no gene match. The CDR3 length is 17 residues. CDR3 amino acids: CASSLDFVGTGADEQYF. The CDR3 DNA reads TGTGCCAGCAGCTTAGATTTTGTGGGGACAGGGGCCGACGAGCAGTACTTC.

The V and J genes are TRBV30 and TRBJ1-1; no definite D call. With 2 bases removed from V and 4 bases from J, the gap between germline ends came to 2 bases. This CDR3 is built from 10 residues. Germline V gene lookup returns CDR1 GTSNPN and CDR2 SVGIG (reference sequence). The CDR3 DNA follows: TGTGCCTGGAGTCTCACTGAAGCTTTCTTT. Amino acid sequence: CAWSLTEAFF.

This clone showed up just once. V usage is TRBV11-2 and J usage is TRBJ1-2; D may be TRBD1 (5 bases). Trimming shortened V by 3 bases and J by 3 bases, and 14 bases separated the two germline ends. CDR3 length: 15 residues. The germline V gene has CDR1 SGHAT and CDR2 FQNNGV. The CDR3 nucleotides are TGTGCCAGCAGCTTGGATCGGGGGAGTGACTATGGCTACACCTTC. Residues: CASSLDRGSDYGYTF. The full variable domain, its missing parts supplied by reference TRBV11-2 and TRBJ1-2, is EAGVAQSPRYKIIEKRQSVAFWCNPISGHATLYWYQQILGQGPKLLIQFQNNGVVDDSQLPKDRFSAERLKGVDSTLKIQPAKLEDSAVYLCASSLDRGSDYGYTFGSGTRLTVV.

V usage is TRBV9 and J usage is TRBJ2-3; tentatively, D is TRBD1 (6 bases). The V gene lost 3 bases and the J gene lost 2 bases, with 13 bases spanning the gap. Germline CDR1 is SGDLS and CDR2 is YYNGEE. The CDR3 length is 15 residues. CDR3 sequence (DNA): TGTGCCAGCAGCGCTGGACAGACTTCCACAGATACGCAGTATTTT. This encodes CASSAGQTSTDTQYF.

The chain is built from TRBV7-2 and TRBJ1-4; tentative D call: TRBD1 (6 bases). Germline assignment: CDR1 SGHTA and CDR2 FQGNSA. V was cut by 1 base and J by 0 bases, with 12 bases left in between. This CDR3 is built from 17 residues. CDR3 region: CASSLGQAPATNEKLFF. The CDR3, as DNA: TGTGCCAGCAGCTTAGGACAGGCCCCCGCAACTAATGAAAAACTGTTTTTT.

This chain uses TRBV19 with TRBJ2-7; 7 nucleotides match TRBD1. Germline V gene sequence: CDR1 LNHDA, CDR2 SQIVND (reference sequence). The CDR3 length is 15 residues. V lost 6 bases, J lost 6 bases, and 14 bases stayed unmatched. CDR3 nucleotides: TGTGCCAGTAGCCCCGGGACAGTCCTACTACGCGAGCAGTACTTC. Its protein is CASSPGTVLLREQYF.

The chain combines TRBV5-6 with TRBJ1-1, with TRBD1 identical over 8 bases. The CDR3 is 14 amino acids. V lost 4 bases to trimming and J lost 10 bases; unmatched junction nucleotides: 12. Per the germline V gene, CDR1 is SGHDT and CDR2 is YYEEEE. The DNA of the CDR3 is TGTGCCAGCAGCCCCCGGGACAGGTTGGGCGGAGCTTTCTTT. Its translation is CASSPRDRLGGAFF.

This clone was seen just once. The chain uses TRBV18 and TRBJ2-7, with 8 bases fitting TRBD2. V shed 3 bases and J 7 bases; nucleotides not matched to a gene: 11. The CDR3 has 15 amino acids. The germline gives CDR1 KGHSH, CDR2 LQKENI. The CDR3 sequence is CASSPSSLAGGEQYF. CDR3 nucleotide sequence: TGTGCCAGCTCACCTTCAAGCCTGGCGGGGGGAGAGCAGTACTTC.

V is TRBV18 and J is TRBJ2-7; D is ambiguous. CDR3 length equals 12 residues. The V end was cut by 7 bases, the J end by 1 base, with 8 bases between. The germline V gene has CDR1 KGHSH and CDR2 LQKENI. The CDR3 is CASCEASYEQYF. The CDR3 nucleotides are TGTGCCAGCTGCGAAGCGTCCTACGAGCAGTACTTC.

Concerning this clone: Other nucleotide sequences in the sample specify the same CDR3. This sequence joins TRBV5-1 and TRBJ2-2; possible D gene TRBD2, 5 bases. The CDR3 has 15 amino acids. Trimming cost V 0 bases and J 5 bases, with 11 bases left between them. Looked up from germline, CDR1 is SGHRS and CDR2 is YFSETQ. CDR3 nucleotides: TGCGCCAGCAGCTTGGAGGGTGGGGAGACCGGGGAGCTGTTTTTT. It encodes CASSLEGGETGELFF.

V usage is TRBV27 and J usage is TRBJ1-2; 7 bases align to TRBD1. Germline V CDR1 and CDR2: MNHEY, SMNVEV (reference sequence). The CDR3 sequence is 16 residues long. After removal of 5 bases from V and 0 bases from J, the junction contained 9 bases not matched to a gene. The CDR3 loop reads CASSPNTGQANYGYTF. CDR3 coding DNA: TGTGCCAGCAGTCCTAATACCGGACAGGCTAACTATGGCTACACCTTC.

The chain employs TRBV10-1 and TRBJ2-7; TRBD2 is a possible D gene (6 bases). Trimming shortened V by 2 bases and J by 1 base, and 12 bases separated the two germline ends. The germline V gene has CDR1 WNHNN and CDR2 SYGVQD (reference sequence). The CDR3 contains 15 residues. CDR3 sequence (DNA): TGCGCCAGCAGTGAGGGGACTCAGACTTCCTACGAGCAGTACTTC. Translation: CASSEGTQTSYEQYF.

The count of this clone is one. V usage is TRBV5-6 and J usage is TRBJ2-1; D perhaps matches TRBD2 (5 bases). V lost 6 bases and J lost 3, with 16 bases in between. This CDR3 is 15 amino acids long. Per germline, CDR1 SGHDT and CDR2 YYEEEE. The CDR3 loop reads CASNQRTFYYNEQFF. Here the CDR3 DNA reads TGTGCCAGCAACCAACGGACTTTCTACTACAATGAGCAGTTCTTC.

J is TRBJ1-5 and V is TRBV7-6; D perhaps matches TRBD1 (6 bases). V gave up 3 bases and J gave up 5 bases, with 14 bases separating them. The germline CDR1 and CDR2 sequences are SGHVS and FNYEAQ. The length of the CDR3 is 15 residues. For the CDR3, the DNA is TGTGCCAGCAGCTTTCGAGGGGGAGAGGATCAGCCCCAGCATTTT. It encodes CASSFRGGEDQPQHF.

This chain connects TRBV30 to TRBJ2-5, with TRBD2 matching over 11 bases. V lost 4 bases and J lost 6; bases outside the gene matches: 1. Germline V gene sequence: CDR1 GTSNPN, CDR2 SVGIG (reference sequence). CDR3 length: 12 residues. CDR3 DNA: TGTGCCTGGACTAGCGGGGGGAAGACCCAGTACTTC. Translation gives CAWTSGGKTQYF.

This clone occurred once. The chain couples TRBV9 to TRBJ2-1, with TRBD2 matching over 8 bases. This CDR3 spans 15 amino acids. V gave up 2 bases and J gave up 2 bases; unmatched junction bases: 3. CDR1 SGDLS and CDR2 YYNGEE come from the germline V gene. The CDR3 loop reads CASSVGGDPYNEQFF. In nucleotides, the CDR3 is TGTGCCAGCAGCGTCGGGGGGGACCCCTACAATGAGCAGTTCTTC.

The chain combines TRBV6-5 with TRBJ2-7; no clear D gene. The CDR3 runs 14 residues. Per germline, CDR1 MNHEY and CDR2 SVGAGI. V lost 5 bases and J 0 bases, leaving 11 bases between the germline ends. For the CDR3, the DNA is TGTGCCAGCAGTCCCAGTACGTACTCCTACGAGCAGTACTTC. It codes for CASSPSTYSYEQYF.

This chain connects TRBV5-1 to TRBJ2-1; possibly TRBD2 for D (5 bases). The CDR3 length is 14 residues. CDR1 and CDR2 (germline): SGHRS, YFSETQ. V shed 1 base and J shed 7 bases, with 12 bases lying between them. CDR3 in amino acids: CASSLLAEVNEQFF. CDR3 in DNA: TGCGCCAGCAGCTTGCTGGCGGAGGTTAATGAGCAGTTCTTC. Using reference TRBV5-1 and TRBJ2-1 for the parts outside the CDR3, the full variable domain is KAGVTQTPRYLIKTRGQQVTLSCSPISGHRSVSWYQQTPGQGLQFLFEYFSETQRNKGNFPGRFSGRQFSNSRSEMNVSTLELGDSALYLCASSLLAEVNEQFFGPGTRLTVL.